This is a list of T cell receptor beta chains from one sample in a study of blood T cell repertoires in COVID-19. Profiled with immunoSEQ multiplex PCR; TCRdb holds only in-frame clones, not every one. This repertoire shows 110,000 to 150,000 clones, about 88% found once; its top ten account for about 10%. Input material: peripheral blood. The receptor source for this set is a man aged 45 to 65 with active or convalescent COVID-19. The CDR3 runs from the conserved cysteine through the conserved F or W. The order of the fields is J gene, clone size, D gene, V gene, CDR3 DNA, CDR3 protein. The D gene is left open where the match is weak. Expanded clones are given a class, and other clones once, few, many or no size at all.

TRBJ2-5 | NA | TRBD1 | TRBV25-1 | TGTGCCAGCAGGTATCGCGGGACAGGGCGAGAGACCCAGTACTTC | CASRYRGTGRETQYF
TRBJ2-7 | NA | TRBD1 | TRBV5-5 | TGTGCCAGCAGCTTCGACAGGGGGATCTACGAGCAGTACTTC | CASSFDRGIYEQYF
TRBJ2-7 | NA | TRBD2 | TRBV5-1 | TGCGCCAGCAGCTTGGCAGCGGGAGCTGGTTACGAGCAGTACTTC | CASSLAAGAGYEQYF
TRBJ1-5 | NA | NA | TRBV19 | TGTGCCGCAGGGGACAAGGAACAGCCCCAGCATTTT | CAAGDKEQPQHF
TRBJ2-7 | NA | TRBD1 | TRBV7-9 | TGTGCCAGCAGCTTAGCGAACAGGGGAAATTACGAGCAGTACTTC | CASSLANRGNYEQYF
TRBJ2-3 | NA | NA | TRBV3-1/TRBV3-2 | TGTGCCAGCAGCCAGTCAGGGACTCGCACAGATACGCAGTATTTT | CASSQSGTRTDTQYF
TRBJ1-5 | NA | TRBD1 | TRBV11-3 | TGTGCCAGCAGCTCGGACAGGTTGAGGAAGGCCCAGCATTTT | CASSSDRLRKAQHF
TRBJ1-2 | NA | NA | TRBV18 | TGTGCCAGCTCAGTACAGGAGAAAGCTAACTATGGCTACACCTTC | CASSVQEKANYGYTF
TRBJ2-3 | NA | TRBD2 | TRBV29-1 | TGCAGCGGCGGACTAGCGGGAGCAGATACGCAGTATTTT | CSGGLAGADTQYF
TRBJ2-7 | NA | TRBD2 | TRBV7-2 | TGTGCCAGCAGCTTAAGTCTAGCGGCCTACGAGCAGTACTTC | CASSLSLAAYEQYF
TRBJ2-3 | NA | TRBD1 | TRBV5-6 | TGTGCCAGCACCGCCCAGGACAGGGGGCTTGGAGATACGCAGTATTTT | CASTAQDRGLGDTQYF
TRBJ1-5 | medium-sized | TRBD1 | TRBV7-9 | TGTGCCATTGGGACAGGGGTTCGTCAGCCCCAGCATTTT | CAIGTGVRQPQHF